These T cell receptor beta chains were read from a single sample in a study of OX40 agonist ivuxolimab in advanced cancers. The protocol was immunoSEQ multiplex PCR, while the TCRdb copy is restricted to in-frame clones and leaves out a portion. The repertoire holds fewer than 12,000 clones, over 60% seen once, with approximately 20% in the top ten. The sample here was CD4+ or CD8+ T cells sorted from blood, taken in a trial of the OX40 agonist ivuxolimab. The origin of the receptors is an adult with an advanced solid tumor such as melanoma, head and neck, liver or kidney cancer. Each CDR3 is given with its conserved first and last residue. The D gene is left open where the match is weak. Where a row states a size, it is once, few, many or the class of an expanded clone; other rows omit it.

v_gene	d_gene	abundance	j_gene	CDR3nt	CDR3aa
TRBV29-1	TRBD2	-	TRBJ2-3	TGCAGCGTTGTCCTAGCGGGAGAATTAGATACGCAGTATTTT	CSVVLAGELDTQYF
TRBV6-5	-	few	TRBJ2-1	TGTGCCAGCAGTTACCGGCGCCCTAGCTCCTACAATGAGCAGTTCTTC	CASSYRRPSSYNEQFF
TRBV27	-	-	TRBJ1-1	TGTGCCAGCAGTTTAGCCCTGAACACTGAAGCTTTCTTT	CASSLALNTEAFF
TRBV7-9	TRBD1	once	TRBJ2-7	TGTGCCAGCAGGGGAGGGGGACAGGGGAAATACGAGCAGTACTTC	CASRGGGQGKYEQYF
TRBV27	-	-	TRBJ2-7	TGTGCCAGCAGCCCTGGGTTCCTCACGAACTACGAGCAGTACTTC	CASSPGFLTNYEQYF
TRBV9	-	-	TRBJ2-1	TGTGCCAGCAGCTTGTTGGAGGACAGTTACAATGAGCAGTTCTTC	CASSLLEDSYNEQFF
TRBV29-1	-	-	TRBJ1-2	TGCAGCGTGGGCCGGGACACCCCTAACTATGGCTACACCTTC	CSVGRDTPNYGYTF
TRBV10-2	TRBD1	-	TRBJ2-7	TGCGCCACAGAAACGGGACAGGGTTACGAGCAGTACTTC	CATETGQGYEQYF
TRBV6-1	TRBD1	-	TRBJ2-7	TGTGCCAGCGTTCTGTGGGACAGCTCTTACGAGCAGTACTTC	CASVLWDSSYEQYF
TRBV7-9	-	-	TRBJ2-5	TGTGCCAGCAGCTTAATGTTCGGGAACCAAGAGACCCAGTACTTC	CASSLMFGNQETQYF
TRBV5-4	-	-	TRBJ2-7	TGTGCCAGCAGCTTGAACAGTGCCTACGAGCAGTACTTC	CASSLNSAYEQYF
TRBV19	-	-	TRBJ2-1	TGTGCCAGTAGTATAGAGGGCGGACCCTACAATGAGCAGTTCTTC	CASSIEGGPYNEQFF
TRBV28	-	-	TRBJ1-2	TGTGCCAGCAGTTTAGACAGGACCTATGGCTACACCTTC	CASSLDRTYGYTF
TRBV10-3	TRBD2	-	TRBJ2-7	TGTGCCATCAGTCGCCCCATGTGGCGGGAGGAACCTACGAGGTCCGGGGGGGACGAGCAGTACTTC	CAISRPMWREEPTRSGGDEQYF
TRBV11-2	-	-	TRBJ1-1	TGTGCCAGCAGCTTAGATACAGGGATTGAAGCTTTCTTT	CASSLDTGIEAFF
TRBV6-5	TRBD2	-	TRBJ2-1	TGTGCCAGCAGTTACAGCGGGGTACACGACAATGAGCAGTTCTTC	CASSYSGVHDNEQFF
TRBV5-1	-	-	TRBJ2-7	TGCGCCAGCAGGTCTCCCGAGCAGTACTTC	CASRSPEQYF
TRBV11-3	TRBD1	once	TRBJ2-2	TGTGCCAGCAGCCCTCGTACAGGGGGCTACACCGGGGAGCTGTTTTTT	CASSPRTGGYTGELFF
TRBV5-1	-	-	TRBJ2-1	TGCGCCAGCAGCTTTAGGCAAGTCTACAATGAGCAGTTCTTC	CASSFRQVYNEQFF
TRBV20-1	-	-	TRBJ2-1	TGCAGTGCTAGTAACAATGAGCAGTTCTTC	CSASNNEQFF
TRBV28	-	few	TRBJ2-5	TGTGCCAGCAGTTTAGGGGGGAGCTACGGCGAGACCCAGTACTTC	CASSLGGSYGETQYF
TRBV5-1	TRBD1	-	TRBJ1-6	TGCGCCAGCAGCGCGACGGGACAGGGGAATTCACCCCTCCACTTT	CASSATGQGNSPLHF
TRBV27	-	-	TRBJ2-7	TGTGCCAGCAGTTTATGGGCCGGAGCCTACGAGCAGTACTTC	CASSLWAGAYEQYF
TRBV5-1	-	few	TRBJ2-3	TGCGCCAGCAGCTTGGACCGAATCACAGATACGCAGTATTTT	CASSLDRITDTQYF
TRBV15	TRBD1	-	TRBJ2-4	TGTGCCACCAGCAGAGACTACAGGGGTACCAAAAACATTCAGTACTTC	CATSRDYRGTKNIQYF
TRBV5-1	-	-	TRBJ2-1	TGCGCCAGCAGCTTGGCTCAGGAGCGCGAGCAGTTCTTC	CASSLAQEREQFF
TRBV5-4	-	-	TRBJ2-2	TGTGCCAGCACTACTAGGCGGGGGGAGCTGTTTTTT	CASTTRRGELFF
TRBV30	-	once	TRBJ2-2	TGTGCCTGGACATGGGCAGGGAACACCGGGGAGCTGTTTTTT	CAWTWAGNTGELFF
TRBV7-7	-	large	TRBJ2-3	TGTGCCAGCAGCGAGGGAGTTTCTAGCACAGATACGCAGTATTTT	CASSEGVSSTDTQYF
TRBV7-9	TRBD2	once	TRBJ2-7	TGTGCCAGCAGCTTTGCCCCAGCGGGAGTTAAAGAGCAGTACTTC	CASSFAPAGVKEQYF
TRBV5-4	-	few	TRBJ2-1	TGTGCCAGCAGCAGTAGCGGAAACTACAATGAGCAGTTCTTC	CASSSSGNYNEQFF
TRBV27	TRBD1	-	TRBJ2-3	TGTGCCAGCAGTCACGACAGGGACCCCGATACGCAGTATTTT	CASSHDRDPDTQYF
TRBV19	TRBD2	-	TRBJ2-7	TGTGCCAGTAGTATAGGGACTAGTCTTCCCTACGAGCAGTACTTC	CASSIGTSLPYEQYF
TRBV7-9	-	-	TRBJ1-5	TGTGCCAGCAGCTTAGAAGGCACCCTTCAGGGGCCCCAGCATTTT	CASSLEGTLQGPQHF
TRBV15	TRBD2	-	TRBJ2-3	TGTGCCACCAGCCGCCCGCAGGGCCCAGCGGGAGGGTTGGGCAGCACAGATACGCAGTATTTT	CATSRPQGPAGGLGSTDTQYF
TRBV9	-	-	TRBJ2-7	TGTGCCAGCAGCGCACAGGGTACCGAGCAGTACTTC	CASSAQGTEQYF
TRBV9	-	-	TRBJ2-7	TGTGCCAGCAGCGTATGGGACGGCTACGAGCAGTACTTC	CASSVWDGYEQYF
TRBV6-5	-	-	TRBJ1-1	TGTGCCAGCAGTTATGGGGGGGCGTCGACTGAAGCTTTCTTT	CASSYGGASTEAFF
TRBV29-1	TRBD2	few	TRBJ2-5	TGCAGCGCAGACGGACTAGCGGGAGGCCAAGAGACCCAGTACTTC	CSADGLAGGQETQYF
TRBV7-8	-	-	TRBJ2-3	TGTGCCAGCAGCCTAAGTGGCGGAGGTACTACAGATACGCAGTATTTT	CASSLSGGGTTDTQYF
TRBV4-1	-	-	TRBJ1-1	TGCGCCAGCAGACGGACATACGACACTGAAGCTTTCTTT	CASRRTYDTEAFF